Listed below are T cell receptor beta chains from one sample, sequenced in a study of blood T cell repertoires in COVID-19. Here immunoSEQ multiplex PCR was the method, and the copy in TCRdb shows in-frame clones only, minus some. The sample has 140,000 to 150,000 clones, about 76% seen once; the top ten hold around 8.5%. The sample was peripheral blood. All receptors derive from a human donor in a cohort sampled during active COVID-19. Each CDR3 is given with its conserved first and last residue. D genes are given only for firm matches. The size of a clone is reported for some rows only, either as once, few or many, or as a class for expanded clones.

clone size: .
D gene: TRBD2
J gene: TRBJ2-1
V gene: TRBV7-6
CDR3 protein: CASGTSGSSYNEQFF
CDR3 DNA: TGTGCCAGCGGGACTAGCGGGAGCTCCTACAATGAGCAGTTCTTC

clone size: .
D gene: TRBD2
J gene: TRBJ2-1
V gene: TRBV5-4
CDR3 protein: CASSLVSSGEQFF
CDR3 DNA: TGTGCCAGCAGCTTGGTGTCTAGCGGGGAGCAGTTCTTC

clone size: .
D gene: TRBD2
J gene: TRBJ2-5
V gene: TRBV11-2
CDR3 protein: CASSLGFQREGSQETQYF
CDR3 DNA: TGTGCCAGCAGCTTAGGATTTCAGCGGGAGGGAAGCCAAGAGACCCAGTACTTC

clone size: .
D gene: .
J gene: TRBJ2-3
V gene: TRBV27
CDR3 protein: CASSSRLASKSTQYF
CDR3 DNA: TGTGCCAGCAGTTCGCGGCTAGCTTCCAAGTCGACGCAGTATTTT

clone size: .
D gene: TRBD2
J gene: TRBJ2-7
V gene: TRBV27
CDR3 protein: CASSLSRGAGEQYF
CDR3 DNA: TGTGCCAGCAGTTTATCGCGGGGGGCAGGGGAGCAGTACTTC

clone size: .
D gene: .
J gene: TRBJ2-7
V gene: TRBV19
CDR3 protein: CASSPNRVIRREQYF
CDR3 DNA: TGTGCCAGTAGCCCTAACAGGGTTATCCGACGAGAGCAGTACTTC

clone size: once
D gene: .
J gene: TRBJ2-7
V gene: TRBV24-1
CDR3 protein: CATSPGATSYEQYF
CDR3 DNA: TGTGCCACCAGTCCAGGCGCCACCTCCTACGAGCAGTACTTC

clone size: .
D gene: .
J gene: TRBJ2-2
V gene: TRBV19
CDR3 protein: CASSIAQLPGELFF
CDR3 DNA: TGTGCCAGTAGTATTGCTCAGTTGCCCGGGGAGCTGTTTTTT

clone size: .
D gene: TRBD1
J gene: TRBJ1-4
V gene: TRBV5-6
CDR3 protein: CASSLEGARAKLFF
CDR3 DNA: TGTGCCAGCAGCTTGGAGGGGGCGCGGGCCAAACTGTTTTTT

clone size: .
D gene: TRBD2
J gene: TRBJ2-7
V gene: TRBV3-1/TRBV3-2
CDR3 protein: CASSQRSGPLAGIEQYF
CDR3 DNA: TGTGCCAGCAGCCAACGGAGCGGGCCCTTAGCGGGAATCGAGCAGTACTTC

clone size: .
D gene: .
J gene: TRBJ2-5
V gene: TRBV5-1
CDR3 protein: CASSRISRTERETQYF
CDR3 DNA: TGCGCCAGCAGCCGAATTAGCCGAACCGAGCGGGAGACCCAGTACTTC

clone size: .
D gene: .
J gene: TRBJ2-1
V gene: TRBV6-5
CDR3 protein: CASSYEGAGHNEQFF
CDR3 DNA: TGTGCCAGCAGTTACGAGGGAGCCGGGCACAATGAGCAGTTCTTC

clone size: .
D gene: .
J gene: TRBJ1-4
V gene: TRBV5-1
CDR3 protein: CASSSGTSGEKLFF
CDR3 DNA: TGCGCCAGCAGCTCCGGGACATCGGGTGAAAAACTGTTTTTT

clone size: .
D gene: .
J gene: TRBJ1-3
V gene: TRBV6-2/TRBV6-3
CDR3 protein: CASSLIGNTIYF
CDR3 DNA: TGTGCCAGCAGCTTAATCGGGAACACCATATATTTT

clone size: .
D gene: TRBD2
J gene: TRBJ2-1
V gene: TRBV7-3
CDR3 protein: CASSPPLLAGAYNEQFF
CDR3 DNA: TGTGCCAGCAGCCCCCCTTTGCTAGCGGGAGCCTACAATGAGCAGTTCTTC

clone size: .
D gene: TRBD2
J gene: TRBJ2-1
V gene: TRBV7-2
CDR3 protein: CASSLSSGGYNEQFF
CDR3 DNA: TGTGCCAGCAGCTTATCTAGCGGGGGTTACAATGAGCAGTTCTTC

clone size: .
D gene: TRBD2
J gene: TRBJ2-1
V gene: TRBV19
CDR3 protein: CASSMSTSGSPNNEQFF
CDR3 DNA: TGTGCCAGTAGTATGTCTACTAGCGGGAGCCCAAACAATGAGCAGTTCTTC

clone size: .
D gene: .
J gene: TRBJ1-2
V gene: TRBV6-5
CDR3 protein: CASSSGGVYGYTF
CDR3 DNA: TGTGCCAGCAGTTCAGGAGGGGTTTATGGCTACACCTTC

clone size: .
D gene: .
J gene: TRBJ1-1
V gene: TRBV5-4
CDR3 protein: CASSSGGGTQSNTEAFF
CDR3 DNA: TGTGCCAGCAGCTCCGGGGGGGGGACCCAATCGAACACTGAAGCTTTCTTT

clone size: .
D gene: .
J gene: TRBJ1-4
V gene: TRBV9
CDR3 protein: CASSSPPGQANEKLFF
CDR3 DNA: TGTGCCAGCAGCTCACCACCGGGACAAGCGAATGAAAAACTGTTTTTT

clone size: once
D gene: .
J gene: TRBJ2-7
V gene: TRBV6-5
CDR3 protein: CASSIPRGSLYEQYF
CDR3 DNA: TGTGCCAGCAGTATCCCGCGGGGTTCCCTCTACGAGCAGTACTTC

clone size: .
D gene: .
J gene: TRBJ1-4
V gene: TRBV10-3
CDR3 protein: CAIRAAATNEKLFF
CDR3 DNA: TGTGCCATCAGAGCAGCGGCAACTAATGAAAAACTGTTTTTT

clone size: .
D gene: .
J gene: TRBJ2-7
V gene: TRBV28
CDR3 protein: CASSAPWTGSYEQYF
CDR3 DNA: TGTGCCAGCAGCGCCCCTTGGACGGGAAGCTACGAGCAGTACTTC

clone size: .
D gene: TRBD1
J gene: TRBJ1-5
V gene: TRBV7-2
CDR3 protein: CASSLTGYPDQPQHF
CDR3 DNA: TGTGCCAGCAGCCTGACAGGGTACCCCGATCAGCCCCAGCATTTT

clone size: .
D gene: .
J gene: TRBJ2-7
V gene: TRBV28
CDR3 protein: CASSRYEQYF
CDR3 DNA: TGTGCCAGCAGTCGCTATGAGCAGTACTTC

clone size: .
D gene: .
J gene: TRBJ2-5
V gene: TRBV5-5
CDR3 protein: CASAPAQVETQYF
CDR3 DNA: TGTGCCAGCGCGCCTGCCCAAGTGGAGACCCAGTACTTC

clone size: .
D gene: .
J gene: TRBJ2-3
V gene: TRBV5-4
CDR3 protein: CASSWRSGWADTQYF
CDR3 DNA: TGTGCCAGCAGCTGGAGGTCGGGATGGGCAGATACGCAGTATTTT

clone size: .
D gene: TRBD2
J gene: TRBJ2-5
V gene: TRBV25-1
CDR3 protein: CASSPSGRFETQYF
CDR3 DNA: TGTGCCAGCAGCCCAAGCGGGAGATTTGAGACCCAGTACTTC

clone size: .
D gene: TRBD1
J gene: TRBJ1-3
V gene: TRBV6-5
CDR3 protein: CASSLMTGGNTIYF
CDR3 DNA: TGTGCCAGCAGTCTTATGACAGGGGGAAACACCATATATTTT

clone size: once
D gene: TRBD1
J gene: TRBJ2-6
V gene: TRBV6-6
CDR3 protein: CASSPPLGQGLTSSGANVLTF
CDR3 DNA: TGTGCCAGCAGTCCCCCTCTCGGACAGGGGTTAACGAGCTCTGGGGCCAACGTCCTGACTTTC

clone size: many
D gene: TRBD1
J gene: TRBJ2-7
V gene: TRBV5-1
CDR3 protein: CASSRGQAYEQYF
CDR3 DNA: TGCGCCAGCAGCCGGGGACAGGCCTACGAGCAGTACTTC

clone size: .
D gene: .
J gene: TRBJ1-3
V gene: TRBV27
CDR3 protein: CASSFDAGAGNTIYF
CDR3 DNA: TGTGCCAGCAGTTTCGACGCAGGTGCTGGAAACACCATATATTTT

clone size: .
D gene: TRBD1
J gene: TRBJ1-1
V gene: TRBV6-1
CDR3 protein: CASSEGTGNTEAFF
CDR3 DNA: TGTGCCAGCAGTGAAGGGACAGGGAACACTGAAGCTTTCTTT

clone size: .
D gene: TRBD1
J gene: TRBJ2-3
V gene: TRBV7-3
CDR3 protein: CASRLGQGTDTQYF
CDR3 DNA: TGTGCCAGCAGACTGGGACAGGGCACAGATACGCAGTATTTT

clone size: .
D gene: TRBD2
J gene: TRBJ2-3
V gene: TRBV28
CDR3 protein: CASSRWFGGRHSTDTQYF
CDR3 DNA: TGTGCCAGCAGTAGGTGGTTTGGCGGGAGGCACAGCACAGATACGCAGTATTTT

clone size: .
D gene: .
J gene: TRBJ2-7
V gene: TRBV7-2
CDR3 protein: CASSLGSGSSYEQYF
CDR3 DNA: TGTGCCAGCAGCTTAGGTTCGGGGAGCTCCTACGAGCAGTACTTC

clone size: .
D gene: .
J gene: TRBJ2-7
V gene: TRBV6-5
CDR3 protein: CASSYSRGQKAEQYF
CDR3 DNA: TGTGCCAGCAGTTACTCGAGAGGTCAGAAAGCCGAGCAGTACTTC